These 26 T cell receptor beta chains were all obtained from the same sample, sequenced in a study of tumor and adjacent non-tumor tissue in lung cancer. A modified ARM-PCR protocol with three rounds of nested PCR amplified TCRbeta. TCRdb processed the multiplex PCR reads anew with MiXCR; each CDR3 protein has one entry. Seen here are some 95,000 distinct CDR3 sequences, roughly 80% observed once, and the top ten hold roughly 29%. RNA was extracted from bulk tissue without any cell sorting. The normal lung tissue was taken more than 3 cm from the tumor edge. Specimen: distant non-tumor lung tissue. Every receptor here comes from a man between 60 and 75 years old with small cell lung cancer.

Regarding this clonotype: A junction end diverges from the germline sequence, so it may reflect a read error. The chain carries TRBV6-1 and TRBJ1-1; D uncertain. The CDR3 sequence is 11 residues long. CDR1 is MNHNS and CDR2 is SASEGT in the germline V gene. CDR3 region: CVSNEAPWAFF. The CDR3, as DNA: TGTGTCAGCAATGAAGCCCCCTGGGCTTTCTTT.

About this clonotype itself: Compared with germline, one end of the junction differs, possibly owing to a read error. The J gene is TRBJ2-1, the V gene TRBV11-2; D perhaps matches TRBD1 (6 bases). The CDR3 loop spans 14 amino acids. The V gene's germline CDR1 is SGHAT and CDR2 FQNNGV. The CDR3 loop is CVSQKQQGDNEQFF. Here the CDR3 DNA reads TGTGTCAGCCAGAAGCAACAGGGCGACAATGAGCAATTCTTC.

This clonotype has more than one count but fewer than ten. One end of the junction fails to match germline, which may point to a read error. This chain links TRBV29-1 with TRBJ2-3, with 10 bases lining up with TRBD2. Germline lookup yields CDR1 SQVTM and CDR2 ANQGSEA. CDR3 length: 16 residues. CDR3 region: CSVASGRVSFADTQYF. CDR3 in DNA: TGCAGCGTTGCGAGCGGGAGGGTCTCCTTTGCGGATACGCAATATTTT.

A note on this clonotype: The CDR3 does not close with the conserved phenylalanine or tryptophan, likely indicating a read error. The chain joins TRBV20-1 to TRBJ1-1; a weak D match, TRBD1 (5 bases). In germline, CDR1 is DFQATT, CDR2 SNEGSKA (reference sequence). V lost 6 bases, J lost 1 base, and 18 bases lay in between. CDR3 size: 15 residues. CDR3 sequence (DNA): TGCAGTGCCAAGACGGCAGGGCCTACGAACACTGAAGCTTTCATT. Encoded protein: CSAKTAGPTNTEAFI.

This clonotype was counted many times. The rearrangement uses TRBV28 and TRBJ1-5, with TRBD1 matching over 8 bases. Germline lookup yields CDR1 MDHEN and CDR2 SYDVKM. The trim removed 6 bases at V and 4 bases at J, leaving 11 bases unmatched. The CDR3 has 16 amino acids. The CDR3 loop is CASSSPGQGSNQPQHF. The CDR3 DNA reads as TGTGCCAGCAGCTCCCCCGGACAGGGCTCGAATCAGCCCCAGCATTTT.

Regarding this clonotype: A much bigger clone sits one base away, suggesting this may be a read error. The chain links TRBV20-1 to TRBJ2-7; 7 bases map to TRBD1. The CDR3 covers 14 residues. The germline CDR1 and CDR2 sequences are DFQATT and SNEGSKA (reference sequence). In DNA form, the CDR3 reads TGCAGTGGGATCAGGGGACAGATTTTCTACGATCAGTACTTC. This codes for CSGIRGQIFYDQYF.

On this clonotype itself: One end of the junction is discordant with germline, which a read error may explain. This chain links TRBV11-2 with TRBJ2-5, with 10 bases lining up with TRBD1. Germline assignment: CDR1 SGHAT and CDR2 FQNNGV. CDR3 length equals 15 residues. CDR3 loop: CARSLTRQGAGPQYF. For the CDR3, the DNA is TGTGCCAGAAGCTTAACTCGACAGGGGGCAGGGCCCCAGTACTTC.

With regard to this clonotype: The CDR3 does not close with the conserved phenylalanine or tryptophan, likely indicating a read error. V usage is TRBV11-2 and J usage is TRBJ2-1; 10 bases align to TRBD2. The CDR3 contains 18 residues. Germline CDR1 is SGHAT and CDR2 is FQNNGV. The chain's CDR3 is CACSLGVAGGYYYIEQFS. The CDR3 nucleotides read TGTGCCTGCAGCTTAGGAGTAGCGGGAGGCTACTACTACATTGAGCAGTTCTCC.

Notes on this clonotype: A read error is possible here, since a much larger clone lies one base away. This sequence joins TRBV20-1 and TRBJ2-1, with unresolved D. This CDR3 comprises 15 residues. CDR1 and CDR2 (germline): DFQATT, SNEGSKA (reference sequence). The CDR3: CSARDGWGIDNELFF. Here the CDR3 DNA reads TGCAGTGCTAGAGACGGGTGGGGAATTGACAATGAGCTGTTCTTC.

Concerning this clonotype: This CDR3 is missing its conserved last phenylalanine or tryptophan, likely due to a read error. This chain links TRBV12-3 or TRBV12-4 with TRBJ2-1, with 8 bases lining up with TRBD2. The J segment lost 1 base and the V segment lost 6 bases, leaving 11 bases of the junction unmatched. The CDR3 is 17 residues long. CDR3 protein: CASSPLAGRGSYNEQFI. CDR3 DNA: TGTGCCAGCAGCCCATTAGCGGGACGGGGATCCTACAATGAGCAGTTCATC.

Details on this clonotype: The junction departs from the called germline gene at one end, perhaps through a read error. CDR3 sequence (DNA): TGCGCCAGCAGCCGTGGACGTTCACAAGAGACTCAGTGCTTC. Translating gives CASSRGRSQETQCF. This rearrangement joins TRBV4-1 to TRBJ2-5; D is undetermined. Germline loops: CDR1 MGHRA, CDR2 YSYEKL. The CDR3 covers 14 residues.

Points on this clonotype: The CDR3 does not close with the conserved phenylalanine or tryptophan, likely indicating a read error. The chain carries TRBV6-1 and TRBJ2-3, with 7 bases identical to TRBD2. The CDR3 has 16 residues. Trimming removed 7 bases from V and 2 bases from J; junction bases left unmatched: 12. Germline V gene lookup returns CDR1 MNHNS and CDR2 SASEGT. The CDR3 sequence is CASIYRLADITDTQYL. DNA for the CDR3: TGTGCCAGCATATACCGACTAGCTGACATCACAGATACGCAGTATTTG.

A word on this clonotype: One junction end disagrees with the germline gene, perhaps due to a read error. The rearrangement joins TRBV6-6 to TRBJ2-7; 8 nucleotides match TRBD2. The CDR3 is 15 amino acids. Germline loops: CDR1 MNHNY, CDR2 SVGAGI (reference sequence). The CDR3 is CPSSYGGDKSNEQYF. The CDR3 DNA reads as TGTCCCAGCAGTTACGGGGGGGACAAGAGTAACGAGCAGTACTTC.

Turning to this clonotype: At one boundary the junction diverges from the germline segment, which might be a read error. The chain links TRBV6-2 or TRBV6-3 to TRBJ2-3, with TRBD2 identical over 9 bases. Germline CDR1 is MNHEY and CDR2 is SVGEGT. CDR3 length: 17 amino acids. CDR3 sequence reads: CASTYSLAGRWADTQYF. The DNA of the CDR3 is TGTGCCAGCACTTACTCCCTAGCGGGAAGGTGGGCAGATACGCAGTATTTT.

Notes on this clonotype: Sequence at one end of the junction differs from germline and may be a read error. The chain recombines TRBV5-4 with TRBJ2-3, with D possibly TRBD1 on 5 matching bases. Germline V gene lookup returns CDR1 SGHNT and CDR2 YYREEE (reference sequence). The CDR3 has 13 amino acids. CDR3 loop: CAISPLTADTQYF. The CDR3 DNA is TGCGCCATCAGCCCGCTGACAGCAGATACGCAGTATTTT.

In this sample, this clonotype turned up once. One base away lies a much larger clone, so this may be a sequencing read error. V gene TRBV5-1 combines with J gene TRBJ2-1, with 8 positions matching TRBD2. The CDR3 sequence is 19 residues long. V lost 2 bases and J lost 7; bases outside the gene matches: 20. Per germline, CDR1 SGHRS and CDR2 YFSETQ. CDR3 sequence (DNA): TGCGCCAGCAGCTTTACAGCGGGAGTTAGGTTTAGGGGTGTGAATGAGCAGTTCTTC. This encodes CASSFTAGVRFRGVNEQFF.

The chain links TRBV29-1 to TRBJ1-4; D is ambiguous. V lost 8 bases to trimming and J lost 1 base, with 14 bases between them. CDR1 SQVTM and CDR2 ANQGSEA come from the germline V gene. This CDR3 has 14 amino acids. The CDR3 sequence: CSIGSYGTNEKLFF. The CDR3 coding sequence is TGCAGCATTGGATCGTACGGAACTAATGAAAAACTGTTTTTT. Filled out from reference TRBV29-1 and TRBJ1-4, the complete variable domain reads SAVISQKPSRDICQRGTSLTIQCQVDSQVTMMFWYRQQPGQSLTLIATANQGSEATYESGFVIDKFPISRPNLTFSTLTVSNMSPEDSSIYLCSIGSYGTNEKLFFGSGTQLSVL.

Worth noting for this clonotype: The junction differs from germline at one of its ends, possibly a read error. V usage is TRBV6-5 and J usage is TRBJ2-7; 8 nucleotides agree with TRBD2. The CDR3 is 15 amino acids. Germline V CDR1 and CDR2: MNHEY, SVGAGI. CDR3 region: CSSSYSAAGVSEQYF. The CDR3 coding sequence is TGTTCCAGCAGTTATTCGGCAGCGGGAGTAAGTGAGCAGTACTTC.

The rearrangement links TRBV20-1 to TRBJ2-1; 9 bases are shared with TRBD2. CDR1 and CDR2 (germline): DFQATT, SNEGSKA (reference sequence). The CDR3 has 15 residues. J gave up 8 bases and V 5 bases, and 13 bases lay outside the gene matches. As DNA, the CDR3 is TGCAGTGCTCGACCTGGGACTAGCAGGATAGATGAGCAGTTCTTC. This gives the protein CSARPGTSRIDEQFF.

This chain uses TRBV7-8 with TRBJ2-1; D gene ambiguous. In germline, CDR1 is SGHVS, CDR2 FQNEAQ. V lost 7 bases and J 0 bases, leaving 22 bases between the germline ends. The CDR3 length is 18 residues. The CDR3 DNA follows: TGTGCCAGCATCTCACTACGTTTTCTAGGCATCTCCTACAATGAGCAGTTCTTC. This sequence encodes CASISLRFLGISYNEQFF.

This clonotype was seen only a few times. Since a much larger clone is just one base distant, this may be a read error. The J gene is TRBJ1-1, the V gene TRBV12-3 or TRBV12-4; a weak D match, TRBD1 (5 bases). This CDR3 region has 14 residues. V gave up 5 bases and J gave up 4 bases, with 14 bases separating them. CDR3 in amino acids: CASSVGGGGTEAFF. The CDR3 bases are TGTGCCAGCAGTGTCGGTGGGGGGGGCACTGAAGCTTTCTTT.

This clonotype has a handful of counts. This clone may be a read error of a much larger clone one base away. This chain links TRBV9 with TRBJ1-3; tentatively, D is TRBD1 (5 bases). The germline CDR1 and CDR2 sequences are SGDLS and YYNGEE. CDR3 length: 14 amino acids. The DNA for the CDR3 is TGTGTCAGCAGCGCGGGACCGGGGGGACGCACCATATATTTT. This gives the protein CVSSAGPGGRTIYF.

A remark on this clonotype: This may come from a read error, since a much larger clone is one base off. The missing conserved phenylalanine or tryptophan at the end of this CDR3 makes a read error likely. The rearrangement uses TRBV5-1 and TRBJ2-7, with D uncertain. Germline assignment: CDR1 SGHRS and CDR2 YFSETQ. The V end was cut by 3 bases, the J end by 3 bases, with 7 bases between. This CDR3 is 12 amino acids long. CDR3 DNA sequence: TGCGCCAGCAGCTCCGCTCACTACGAGCAGTACTAC. Amino acids: CASSSAHYEQYY.

A remark on this clonotype: Given the absence of the conserved phenylalanine or tryptophan at the CDR3 end, a read error is likely. Written as DNA, the CDR3 is TGTGCCAGCAGCCGCACTAGCAGGAGTCACAATGAGCAGTTCCTC. Translation: CASSRTSRSHNEQFL. V usage is TRBV12-3 or TRBV12-4 and J usage is TRBJ2-1; D perhaps matches TRBD2 (6 bases). The CDR3 contains 15 residues. The V gene lost 6 bases and the J gene lost 5 bases, with 17 bases spanning the gap.

This clonotype was seen a single time. Mismatch with germline at one junction end may stem from a read error. The V call is TRBV6-5, the J call TRBJ1-5; D unclear. This CDR3 has 15 amino acids. Germline CDR1 is MNHEY and CDR2 is SVGAGI. This CDR3 is CVSIPTQYSNQPQRF. CDR3 DNA: TGTGTCAGTATTCCAACCCAGTATAGCAATCAGCCCCAGCGTTTT.

In regard to this clonotype: The junction departs from the called germline gene at one end, perhaps through a read error. This chain connects TRBV29-1 to TRBJ1-2, with 7 positions matching TRBD1. Germline lookup yields CDR1 SQVTM and CDR2 ANQGSEA. The CDR3 contains 14 residues. The CDR3 loop reads CSVSRPGGSYVYIF. CDR3 DNA sequence: TGCAGCGTTTCCCGCCCAGGGGGATCCTATGTCTACATCTTC.